The source of this T cell receptor beta chain is a study of OX40 agonist ivuxolimab in advanced cancers. The CDR3 is 13 amino acids. Germline V lookup: CDR1 SGHRS, CDR2 YFSETQ. The V gene lost 4 bases and the J gene lost 6 bases, with 13 bases spanning the gap. TCRdb's table, derived via immunoSEQ multiplex PCR, lists solely in-frame clones and lacks some. The table shows 55,000 to 75,000 clones, with 86% occurring only once. This clonotype originated in an adult with an advanced solid tumor such as melanoma, head and neck, liver or kidney cancer. The chain employs TRBV5-1 and TRBJ1-1; D perhaps matches TRBD1 (6 bases). Here the sequenced sample was CD4+ or CD8+ T cells sorted from blood, taken in a trial of the OX40 agonist ivuxolimab. CDR3 bases: TGCGCCAGCAGCGCCGGGACAAATGCTGAAGCTTTCTTT. Encoded protein: CASSAGTNAEAFF.